Below are 20 T cell receptor beta chains sequenced from a single sample in a study of vaccination effects on CD4 cells after COVID-19 (dated by TCRdb to between 2021 and 2023). The antigens of these receptors remain unknown. The ViraFEST assay stimulated PBMC with viral peptide pools and then used TCR sequencing to identify antigen-specific CD4+ T cell clonotypes by expansion. After less than eleven days of culture, CD4+ T cells were isolated with the EasySep CD4+ T cell isolation kit. The absence of prior SARS-CoV-2 infection in healthy vaccine recipients was confirmed by negative nucleocapsid antibodies before and after vaccination. Library generation was performed with the immunoSEQ multiplex PCR assay. In its TCRdb copy, this immuneACCESS table keeps in-frame sequences only and misses some clones. Where compared with another copy, unresolved V genes explain less than half of these, and the others have no known cause. In this sample the table shows around 63,000 clones, 75% of which occur a single time. The ten largest clones take up over 3.5% of the sample.

Here the sequenced sample was CD4+ T cells from PBMCs cultured with HCoV-OC43 spike peptides, taken before COVID-19 vaccination. The intended sense of this specimen's cell subset or site label: HCoV-OC43 spike overlapping peptide pool stimulation. The receptors shown here come from a human donor who received a COVID-19 vaccine.

A few counts support this clone. This sequence joins TRBV5-1 and TRBJ1-4; TRBD1 agrees at 8 bases. The J segment lost 8 bases and the V segment lost 3 bases, leaving 15 bases of the junction unmatched. This CDR3 is 17 amino acids long. CDR1 and CDR2 from the germline V gene are SGHRS and YFSETQ. The CDR3 loop reads CASSSGQGGSGSEKLFF. The DNA of the CDR3 is TGCGCCAGCAGCTCCGGACAGGGAGGGTCGGGATCCGAAAAACTGTTTTTT.

In its sample, this clone was seen once. The rearrangement joins TRBV7-2 to TRBJ2-3; D could derive from TRBD1 or TRBD2 (5 bases each). The CDR3 spans 15 residues. V was shortened by 2 bases and J by 4 bases, with 13 bases between the two germline ends. Per germline, CDR1 SGHTA and CDR2 FQGNSA. The CDR3 loop reads CASSLTGAVSDTQYF. CDR3 nucleotides: TGTGCCAGCAGCTTAACAGGAGCGGTTTCAGATACGCAGTATTTT.

J is TRBJ2-5 and V is TRBV27; D uncertain. V dropped 5 bases and J dropped 5 bases, with 18 bases sitting between them. This CDR3 contains 15 residues. Germline CDR1 and CDR2: MNHEY and SMNVEV (reference sequence). The CDR3 protein is CASSPRLVPFETQYF. The CDR3 bases are TGTGCCAGCAGTCCCCGGTTGGTGCCGTTTGAGACCCAGTACTTC.

This sequence joins TRBV5-6 and TRBJ2-7; no clear D gene. The V end was cut by 2 bases, the J end by 5 bases, with 8 bases between. The CDR3 has 12 amino acids. Germline values: CDR1 SGHDT, CDR2 YYEEEE. The CDR3 region is CASSFGFDEQYV. In DNA form, the CDR3 reads TGTGCCAGCAGCTTCGGGTTTGACGAGCAGTACGTC.

The rearrangement links TRBV28 to TRBJ1-2, with D possibly matching TRBD1 (5 bases). The germline V gene encodes CDR1 MDHEN and CDR2 SYDVKM. The CDR3 contains 15 residues. Trimming took off 1 base at V and 5 bases at J, with 14 bases between the two ends. CDR3 bases: TGTGCCAGCAGTTTATTCGGTCAGGGCGGGTATGGCTACACCTTC. This sequence encodes CASSLFGQGGYGYTF.

The rearrangement joins TRBV24-1 to TRBJ2-3, with D possibly TRBD2 on 7 matching bases. Per germline, CDR1 KGHDR and CDR2 SFDVKD. The CDR3 totals 17 residues. V dropped 2 bases and J dropped 4 bases, with 18 bases sitting between them. CDR3 in DNA: TGTGCCACCAGTGATTCTGCCGGGCAGGGGAGGGCAGATACGCAGTATTTT. It encodes CATSDSAGQGRADTQYF.

The V call is TRBV2, the J call TRBJ2-3; 10 bases are a match to TRBD1. The V and J ends lost 5 bases and 4 bases, in that order; junction bases with no gene match: 6. The CDR3 is 15 amino acids. Germline CDR1 reads SNHLY; CDR2 reads FYNNEI. CDR3: CASSSTGTGADTQYF. The CDR3 DNA reads TGTGCCAGCAGTTCAACCGGGACAGGGGCAGATACGCAGTATTTT.

This chain uses TRBV10-3 with TRBJ1-1; TRBD1 agrees at 7 bases. In germline, CDR1 is ENHRY, CDR2 SYGVKD. This CDR3 is built from 16 residues. V lost 0 bases and J lost 4; bases outside the gene matches: 8. The CDR3 sequence is CAISESQGRLITEAFF. The CDR3 bases are TGTGCCATCAGTGAGTCACAGGGGCGTTTAATCACTGAAGCTTTCTTT.

This chain uses TRBV19 with TRBJ2-1; 8 positions match TRBD1. CDR3 length: 16 residues. V lost 3 bases, J lost 3 bases, and 7 bases stayed unmatched. Looked up from germline, CDR1 is LNHDA and CDR2 is SQIVND (reference sequence). CDR3 in amino acids: CASSISQGARYNEQFF. The CDR3 DNA follows: TGTGCCAGTAGTATTAGTCAGGGGGCGCGCTACAATGAGCAGTTCTTC.

In this sample, this clone turned up a few times. The chain has TRBV11-2 and TRBJ2-7; no reliable D call. This CDR3 comprises 14 residues. Trimming shortened V by 5 bases and J by 0 bases, and 11 bases separated the two germline ends. Germline CDR1 and CDR2: SGHAT and FQNNGV. In DNA, the CDR3 is TGTGCCAGCAGCCCCCGCCCGGACTCCTACGAGCAGTACGTC. It encodes CASSPRPDSYEQYV.

The chain has TRBV5-5 and TRBJ1-4, with 9 bases aligning to TRBD1. Looked up from germline, CDR1 is SGHKS and CDR2 is YYEKEE (reference sequence). Trimming took 4 bases from V and 7 from J; bases not matched to a gene: 8. This CDR3 region has 15 residues. The chain's CDR3 is CASSPLTGGGEKLFF. The CDR3 region has the DNA TGTGCCAGCAGCCCCTTGACAGGGGGTGGTGAAAAACTGTTTTTT.

The rearrangement links TRBV7-3 to TRBJ2-1, with D unclear. Germline lookup yields CDR1 SGHTA and CDR2 FQGTGA. V shed 5 bases and J shed 2 bases, with 10 bases lying between them. The CDR3 runs to 14 residues. CDR3 region: CASSLGLAYNEQFF. The CDR3 DNA is TGTGCCAGCAGCCTGGGTCTGGCCTACAATGAGCAGTTCTTC.

This chain uses TRBV5-1 with TRBJ2-2; D is undetermined. CDR3 size: 16 residues. Trimming removed 4 bases from V and 4 bases from J, with 17 bases in between. CDR1 SGHRS and CDR2 YFSETQ come from the germline V gene. This CDR3 is CASSRKAEGGTGELFF. The CDR3 bases are TGCGCCAGCAGCAGGAAGGCAGAAGGTGGCACCGGGGAGCTGTTTTTT.

This chain uses TRBV7-9 with TRBJ2-5; weak D call: TRBD2 (5 bases). The CDR3 spans 14 residues. Trimming stripped 6 bases from V and 2 bases from J, with 13 bases between. Germline CDR1 and CDR2: SEHNR and FQNEAQ (reference sequence). For the CDR3, the DNA is TGTGCCAGCAGTGCAGAGACTATTCAAGAGACCCAGTACTTC. Its translation is CASSAETIQETQYF.

V and J are TRBV2 and TRBJ2-3; maybe TRBD2 (6 bases). CDR1 SNHLY and CDR2 FYNNEI come from the germline V gene. This CDR3 is built from 14 residues. Trimming took 4 bases from V and 3 from J, leaving 11 bases between them. CDR3 DNA sequence: TGTGCCAGCAGTGTGGGACTGAGGACAGATACGCAGTATTTT. This codes for CASSVGLRTDTQYF.

The chain is built from TRBV9 and TRBJ1-6; D ambiguous. CDR1 and CDR2 from the germline V gene are SGDLS and YYNGEE. The CDR3 has 12 amino acids. V was pared by 4 bases and J by 8 bases, with 7 bases between. The CDR3 sequence: CASSPEYSPLHF. The CDR3 region has the DNA TGTGCCAGCAGCCCCGAGTATTCACCCCTCCACTTT. The full variable domain, in which reference TRBV9 and TRBJ1-6 provide the parts outside the CDR3, is DSGVTQTPKHLITATGQRVTLRCSPRSGDLSVYWYQQSLDQGLQFLIQYYNGEERAKGNILERFSAQQFPDLHSELNLSSLELGDSALYFCASSPEYSPLHFGNGTRLTVT.

The chain has TRBV9 and TRBJ1-1, with D maybe TRBD1 (6 bases). Per the germline V gene, CDR1 is SGDLS and CDR2 is YYNGEE. The V end was cut by 2 bases, the J end by 1 base, with 12 bases between. This CDR3 region has 15 residues. CDR3 amino acids: CASSVTPGANTEAFF. The CDR3 region has the DNA TGTGCCAGCAGCGTCACGCCAGGGGCGAACACTGAAGCTTTCTTT. Using reference TRBV9 and TRBJ1-1 for the parts outside the CDR3, the full variable domain is DSGVTQTPKHLITATGQRVTLRCSPRSGDLSVYWYQQSLDQGLQFLIQYYNGEERAKGNILERFSAQQFPDLHSELNLSSLELGDSALYFCASSVTPGANTEAFFGQGTRLTVV.

The genes are TRBV6-5 and TRBJ1-6; 7 bases are a match to TRBD1. V lost 8 bases, J lost 9 bases, and 7 bases stayed unmatched. Germline-derived CDR1 and CDR2 are MNHEY and SVGAGI. This CDR3 region has 13 residues. This CDR3 is CASRGTVGSPLHF. The CDR3 DNA reads as TGTGCCAGCCGAGGGACAGTGGGTTCACCCCTCCACTTT.

The rearrangement uses TRBV5-1 and TRBJ1-5; the D gene is possibly TRBD1 (5 bases). This CDR3 spans 18 amino acids. CDR1 is SGHRS and CDR2 is YFSETQ in the germline V gene. V was clipped by 2 bases and J by 6 bases, with 24 bases between them. CDR3 protein: CASSLLSGTARGSQPQHF. The CDR3 nucleotides are TGCGCCAGCAGCTTACTTTCCGGGACGGCAAGAGGCAGTCAGCCCCAGCATTTT.

The V call is TRBV7-2, the J call TRBJ2-5; 7 bases match TRBD1. Germline V gene sequence: CDR1 SGHTA, CDR2 FQGNSA. There are 15 residues in the CDR3. V dropped 4 bases and J dropped 5; count of bases not matched to a gene: 10. CDR3 residues: CASSSRTGGEETQYF. CDR3 DNA: TGTGCCAGCAGCTCCAGGACAGGAGGAGAGGAGACCCAGTACTTC.